This TCR beta chain originates from a study of T cells in Graves' hyperthyroidism and ophthalmopathy. Germline CDR1 reads MDHEN; CDR2 reads SYDVKM. The V and J ends lost 3 bases and 4 bases respectively, with 24 bases between them. The CDR3 loop spans 18 amino acids. Study outcomes and limitations: By a 13 V-J model, ophthalmopathy was set apart from stable hyperthyroidism. Ophthalmopathy, as predicted by the model, came a median roughly 6.3 months after the prediction.

The sample holds many counts of this clonotype. No antigen is known for it. Amplification targeted TCR beta CDR3 regions from RNA transcripts. The HTBI set primed first-round TCR CDR3 RT-PCR. TCRdb reprocessed the multiplex PCR reads via MiXCR and lists one record per CDR3 protein. The table has under 450,000 distinct CDR3 sequences, approximately 18% seen once. Sequencing input: blood. The chain employs TRBV28 and TRBJ1-2; the D gene is possibly TRBD1 (5 bases). The receptor comes from a woman aged 30 to 39 with Graves' hyperthyroidism that later progressed to Graves' ophthalmopathy. CDR3 DNA: TGTGCCAGCAGTTTTTCGGCTGATAACGGCAGGGACTTCTATGGCTACACCTTC. Its translation is CASSFSADNGRDFYGYTF.